A selection of T cell receptor beta chains follows, all from one sample in a study of control samples from healthy donors and cancer patients. Sequencing used immunoSEQ multiplex PCR; TCRdb keeps in-frame clones, though not all of them. The table has about 120,000 clones, around 89% seen once. The sequenced sample consisted of blood. The receptors shown here come from a man aged 35 to 55 in good health. CDR3s include the opening cysteine and the closing phenylalanine or tryptophan. The D gene is left open where the match is weak. Clone size is stated in some rows and not others, as once, few, many or a class when expanded.

d_call: .; v_call: TRBV25-1; j_call: TRBJ1-1; clone_size: .; cdr3_nt: TGTGCCAGCAGTTCGGGTGGGACTGAAGCTTTCTTT; cdr3_aa: CASSSGGTEAFF
d_call: TRBD2; v_call: TRBV5-4; j_call: TRBJ2-7; clone_size: .; cdr3_nt: TGTGCCAGCAGCTTAGGCGGGGGGCACCCCTCTGAGCAGTACTTC; cdr3_aa: CASSLGGGHPSEQYF
d_call: TRBD1; v_call: TRBV3-1/TRBV3-2; j_call: TRBJ1-2; clone_size: .; cdr3_nt: TGTGCCAGCAGCCCTTTGGGACAGGGGGCGGGCTATGGCTACACCTTC; cdr3_aa: CASSPLGQGAGYGYTF
d_call: .; v_call: TRBV7-2; j_call: TRBJ1-6; clone_size: .; cdr3_nt: TGTGCCAGCAGCCCTGGTAGGGCAGAATATAATTCACCCCTCCACTTT; cdr3_aa: CASSPGRAEYNSPLHF
d_call: TRBD1; v_call: TRBV18; j_call: TRBJ1-2; clone_size: .; cdr3_nt: TGTGCCAGCTCACCTGGGACAGGGAACTATGGCTACACCTTC; cdr3_aa: CASSPGTGNYGYTF
d_call: .; v_call: TRBV20-1; j_call: TRBJ2-7; clone_size: .; cdr3_nt: TGCAGTGCTGGGTACTACGTCGAGCAGTACTTC; cdr3_aa: CSAGYYVEQYF
d_call: TRBD1; v_call: TRBV27; j_call: TRBJ1-4; clone_size: .; cdr3_nt: TGTGCCAGCAGTCCCCGGGACAGGGTTTCCGAAAAACTGTTTTTT; cdr3_aa: CASSPRDRVSEKLFF
d_call: .; v_call: TRBV16; j_call: TRBJ1-2; clone_size: .; cdr3_nt: TGTGCCAGCAGCCTCAGGGCGGGGGATGGCTACACCTTC; cdr3_aa: CASSLRAGDGYTF
d_call: TRBD2; v_call: TRBV27; j_call: TRBJ2-1; clone_size: .; cdr3_nt: TGTGCCAGCAGTTTATCGTTAAGACTAGCGGGGAATGAGCAGTTCTTC; cdr3_aa: CASSLSLRLAGNEQFF
d_call: TRBD1; v_call: TRBV5-1; j_call: TRBJ2-1; clone_size: .; cdr3_nt: TGCGCCAGCAGCTTGGGCACCGACAGGGTGACCTACAATGAGCAGTTCTTC; cdr3_aa: CASSLGTDRVTYNEQFF
d_call: TRBD1; v_call: TRBV9; j_call: TRBJ1-5; clone_size: .; cdr3_nt: TGTGCCAGCAGCGTCGGGACAGCCAATCAGCCCCAGCATTTT; cdr3_aa: CASSVGTANQPQHF
d_call: .; v_call: TRBV2; j_call: TRBJ1-6; clone_size: .; cdr3_nt: TGTGCCAGCTACCGAGTAAAATCCTATAATTCACCCCTCCACTTT; cdr3_aa: CASYRVKSYNSPLHF
d_call: .; v_call: TRBV5-1; j_call: TRBJ1-1; clone_size: .; cdr3_nt: TGCGCCAGCAGCTCTCAGATGAACACTGAAGCTTTCTTT; cdr3_aa: CASSSQMNTEAFF
d_call: TRBD1; v_call: TRBV24-1; j_call: TRBJ2-7; clone_size: .; cdr3_nt: TGTGCCACCAGTGATTTTGGGACAGGGGTGGGCGAGCAGTACTTC; cdr3_aa: CATSDFGTGVGEQYF
d_call: .; v_call: TRBV4-1; j_call: TRBJ1-1; clone_size: .; cdr3_nt: TGCGCCAGCAGCCAAGAACGGAGCAACACTGAAGCTTTCTTT; cdr3_aa: CASSQERSNTEAFF
d_call: .; v_call: TRBV15; j_call: TRBJ1-1; clone_size: .; cdr3_nt: TGTGCCACCAGCAGAGGTGGACAGAACACTGAAGCTTTCTTT; cdr3_aa: CATSRGGQNTEAFF
d_call: .; v_call: TRBV7-9; j_call: TRBJ1-2; clone_size: .; cdr3_nt: TGTGCCAGCAGCTTAGAACGGTCACTAGCTGGTGGCTACACCTTC; cdr3_aa: CASSLERSLAGGYTF
d_call: TRBD1; v_call: TRBV7-9; j_call: TRBJ1-6; clone_size: .; cdr3_nt: TGTGCCAGCAGCTTAGGGCAGGGGGTCTCACCCCTCCACTTT; cdr3_aa: CASSLGQGVSPLHF
d_call: TRBD1; v_call: TRBV2; j_call: TRBJ1-3; clone_size: .; cdr3_nt: TGTGCCAGCAGGACAGGGACTTCTGGAAACACCATATATTTT; cdr3_aa: CASRTGTSGNTIYF
d_call: TRBD2; v_call: TRBV20-1; j_call: TRBJ2-7; clone_size: .; cdr3_nt: TGCAGTGCTAGTTCGCCTAGCGGGGGCCAATCCTACGAGCAGTACTTC; cdr3_aa: CSASSPSGGQSYEQYF
d_call: TRBD1; v_call: TRBV9; j_call: TRBJ2-1; clone_size: .; cdr3_nt: TGTGCCAGCAGCGTAGCTCCTAGGGGGCGCAATGAGCAGTTCTTC; cdr3_aa: CASSVAPRGRNEQFF
d_call: TRBD1; v_call: TRBV24-1; j_call: TRBJ2-3; clone_size: .; cdr3_nt: TGTGCCACCAGTGACCCCGGACAGGGTCGGGATACGCAGTATTTT; cdr3_aa: CATSDPGQGRDTQYF
d_call: .; v_call: TRBV19; j_call: TRBJ2-1; clone_size: .; cdr3_nt: TGTGCCAGTAGTATTCCTCTCGGGGAGGCCAGGGACAATGAGCAGTTCTTC; cdr3_aa: CASSIPLGEARDNEQFF
d_call: .; v_call: TRBV25-1; j_call: TRBJ1-5; clone_size: .; cdr3_nt: TGTGCCAGCAGTGGCTATGGGGGGGTCAATCAGCCCCAGCATTTT; cdr3_aa: CASSGYGGVNQPQHF
d_call: .; v_call: TRBV5-6; j_call: TRBJ1-1; clone_size: .; cdr3_nt: TGTGCCAGCAGCTTGGTACAGCAGGCTGGGGAAGCTTTCTTT; cdr3_aa: CASSLVQQAGEAFF
d_call: .; v_call: TRBV30; j_call: TRBJ2-7; clone_size: .; cdr3_nt: TGTGCCTGGATGGAGGGGGGCCCTCGGGGCGAGCAGTACTTC; cdr3_aa: CAWMEGGPRGEQYF
d_call: TRBD1; v_call: TRBV7-9; j_call: TRBJ2-2; clone_size: .; cdr3_nt: TGTGCCAGCAGCTCAACAGGGGTGCAAACCGGGGAGCTGTTTTTT; cdr3_aa: CASSSTGVQTGELFF
d_call: .; v_call: TRBV15; j_call: TRBJ2-1; clone_size: few; cdr3_nt: TGTGCCACCAGCAGAGATATTGGAGACAATGAGCAGTTCTTC; cdr3_aa: CATSRDIGDNEQFF
d_call: .; v_call: TRBV3-1/TRBV3-2; j_call: TRBJ1-3; clone_size: .; cdr3_nt: TGTGCCAGCAGCCAAGGCGGCACAGCTGGAAACACCATATATTTT; cdr3_aa: CASSQGGTAGNTIYF
d_call: .; v_call: TRBV20-1; j_call: TRBJ2-7; clone_size: .; cdr3_nt: TGCAGTGCTAGTCTCGGGAAGGGTTGGTCCTACGAGCAGTACTTC; cdr3_aa: CSASLGKGWSYEQYF
d_call: .; v_call: TRBV7-2; j_call: TRBJ1-1; clone_size: .; cdr3_nt: TGTGCCAGCAGCTTAATTGGGACGTTTTCTGCTTTCTTT; cdr3_aa: CASSLIGTFSAFF
d_call: .; v_call: TRBV28; j_call: TRBJ1-6; clone_size: .; cdr3_nt: TGTGCCAGCAGCGAGGGGAGCTCCTATAATTCACCCCTCCACTTT; cdr3_aa: CASSEGSSYNSPLHF
d_call: .; v_call: TRBV11-3; j_call: TRBJ2-5; clone_size: .; cdr3_nt: TGTGCCAGCAGCTTAGGTCCCCGGGTTGGGGAGACCCAGTACTTC; cdr3_aa: CASSLGPRVGETQYF
d_call: .; v_call: TRBV30; j_call: TRBJ1-1; clone_size: .; cdr3_nt: TGTGCCGGACGTAGCGGGGGCGAGAACACTGAAGCTTTCTTT; cdr3_aa: CAGRSGGENTEAFF
d_call: .; v_call: TRBV5-4; j_call: TRBJ1-1; clone_size: .; cdr3_nt: TGTGCCAGCAGCTACCCAGGTGTTGGCACTGAAGCTTTCTTT; cdr3_aa: CASSYPGVGTEAFF
d_call: .; v_call: TRBV4-3; j_call: TRBJ2-7; clone_size: once; cdr3_nt: TGCGCCAGCAGCCAAGAGACGGTATCTGCCTACGAGCAGTACTTC; cdr3_aa: CASSQETVSAYEQYF
d_call: .; v_call: TRBV6-6; j_call: TRBJ1-5; clone_size: .; cdr3_nt: TGTGCCAGCAACAAAGACGGGACACAAAATCAGCCCCAGCATTTT; cdr3_aa: CASNKDGTQNQPQHF
d_call: .; v_call: TRBV15; j_call: TRBJ2-5; clone_size: .; cdr3_nt: TGTGCCACCAGCAGAGATCTAAGCCAAGAGACCCAGTACTTC; cdr3_aa: CATSRDLSQETQYF
d_call: TRBD1; v_call: TRBV7-9; j_call: TRBJ2-5; clone_size: .; cdr3_nt: TGTGCCAGCAGCTTAGGGACAGGGTATCAAGAGACCCAGTACTTC; cdr3_aa: CASSLGTGYQETQYF
d_call: .; v_call: TRBV10-1; j_call: TRBJ1-5; clone_size: .; cdr3_nt: TGCGCCAGCTCACCAGGATCAAGCAATCAGCCCCAGCATTTT; cdr3_aa: CASSPGSSNQPQHF
d_call: TRBD1; v_call: TRBV7-9; j_call: TRBJ1-2; clone_size: .; cdr3_nt: TGTGCCAGCAGACCCCTCCGGGACAGGACGGGTGGCTACACCTTC; cdr3_aa: CASRPLRDRTGGYTF
d_call: TRBD1; v_call: TRBV5-6; j_call: TRBJ1-5; clone_size: .; cdr3_nt: TGTGCCAGCAGCTCCCGGACAGGGGGACATTATAGCAATCAGCCCCAGCATTTT; cdr3_aa: CASSSRTGGHYSNQPQHF
d_call: .; v_call: TRBV3-1/TRBV3-2; j_call: TRBJ1-1; clone_size: .; cdr3_nt: TGTGCCAGCAGCCAGAGTGACAGGCGCCTGAACACTGAAGCTTTCTTT; cdr3_aa: CASSQSDRRLNTEAFF
d_call: TRBD1; v_call: TRBV7-9; j_call: TRBJ2-7; clone_size: .; cdr3_nt: TGTGCCAGCAGCTTCCCCCGGGACAGGAACTCCTACGAGCAGTACTTC; cdr3_aa: CASSFPRDRNSYEQYF
d_call: .; v_call: TRBV6-4; j_call: TRBJ2-2; clone_size: .; cdr3_nt: TGTGCCAGCAGTGTGGACACCGTTACCGGGGAGCTGTTTTTT; cdr3_aa: CASSVDTVTGELFF
d_call: .; v_call: TRBV7-3; j_call: TRBJ2-3; clone_size: .; cdr3_nt: TGTGCCAGCAGTGCACAGGGTGATGGCACAGATACGCAGTATTTT; cdr3_aa: CASSAQGDGTDTQYF
d_call: .; v_call: TRBV12-3/TRBV12-4; j_call: TRBJ2-3; clone_size: .; cdr3_nt: TGTGCCAGCAGACCCGGGACTTATACGCAGTATTTT; cdr3_aa: CASRPGTYTQYF
d_call: .; v_call: TRBV5-4; j_call: TRBJ1-1; clone_size: once; cdr3_nt: TGTGCCAGCAGCTCTTGGACAGAGAACACTGAAGCTTTCTTT; cdr3_aa: CASSSWTENTEAFF